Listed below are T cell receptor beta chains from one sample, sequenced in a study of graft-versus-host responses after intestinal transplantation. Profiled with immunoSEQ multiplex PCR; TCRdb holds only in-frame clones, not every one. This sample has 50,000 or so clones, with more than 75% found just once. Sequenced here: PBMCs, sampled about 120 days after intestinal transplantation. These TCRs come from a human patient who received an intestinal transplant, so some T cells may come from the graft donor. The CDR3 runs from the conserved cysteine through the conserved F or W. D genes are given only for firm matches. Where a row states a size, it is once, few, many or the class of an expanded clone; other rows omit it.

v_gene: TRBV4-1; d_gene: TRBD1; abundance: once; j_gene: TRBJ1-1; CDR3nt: TGCGCCAGCAGCCCCCGACAGGGTAGGACTGAAGCTTTCTTT; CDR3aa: CASSPRQGRTEAFF
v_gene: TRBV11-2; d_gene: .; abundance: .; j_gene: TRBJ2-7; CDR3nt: TGTGCCAGCAGCTTAGATCTTTGGCTTTTCTACGAGCAGTACTTC; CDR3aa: CASSLDLWLFYEQYF
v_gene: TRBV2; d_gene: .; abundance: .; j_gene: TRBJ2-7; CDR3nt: TGTGCCAGCCTGGGGTCGGGGGCCCGTTACGAGCAGTACTTC; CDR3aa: CASLGSGARYEQYF
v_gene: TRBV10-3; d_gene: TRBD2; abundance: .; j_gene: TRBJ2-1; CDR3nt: TGTGCCATCAGCTTACTAGCGGGGGGGCCTGGCAATGAGCAGTTCTTC; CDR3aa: CAISLLAGGPGNEQFF
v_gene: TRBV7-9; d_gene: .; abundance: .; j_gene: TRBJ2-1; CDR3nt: TGTGCCAGCAGTTACCCCGGTGCGCGCTACAATGAGCAGTTCTTC; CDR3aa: CASSYPGARYNEQFF
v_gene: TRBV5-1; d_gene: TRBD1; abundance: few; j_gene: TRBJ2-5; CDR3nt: TGCGCCAGCAACATGGGACAGGGGGAAGAGACCCAGTACTTC; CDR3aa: CASNMGQGEETQYF
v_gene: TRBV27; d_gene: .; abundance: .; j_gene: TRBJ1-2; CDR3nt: TGTGCCAGCAGTCACTGGGACGGCCTTAACTATGGCTACACCTTC; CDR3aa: CASSHWDGLNYGYTF
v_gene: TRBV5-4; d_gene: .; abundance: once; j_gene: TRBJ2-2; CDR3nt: TGTGCCAGCAGCCAGACTCGAGGGGACACCGGGGAGCTGTTTTTT; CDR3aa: CASSQTRGDTGELFF
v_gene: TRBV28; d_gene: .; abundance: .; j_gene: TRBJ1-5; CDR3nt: TGTGCCAGCAGTCCGATGGGTCAGCCCCAGCATTTT; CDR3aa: CASSPMGQPQHF
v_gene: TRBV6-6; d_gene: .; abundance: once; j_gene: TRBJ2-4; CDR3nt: TGTGCCAGCAGTTACTCGTTTGGAGAGTACAATTCGTACTTC; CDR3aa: CASSYSFGEYNSYF
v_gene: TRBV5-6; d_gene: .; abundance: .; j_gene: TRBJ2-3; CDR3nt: TGTGCCAGCAGCCCCTCAGGAGATACGCAGTATTTT; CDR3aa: CASSPSGDTQYF
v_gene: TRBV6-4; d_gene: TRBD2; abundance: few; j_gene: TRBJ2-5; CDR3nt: TGTGCCAGCACCCCACTAGCGGGGGTAAAAGAGACCCAGTACTTC; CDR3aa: CASTPLAGVKETQYF
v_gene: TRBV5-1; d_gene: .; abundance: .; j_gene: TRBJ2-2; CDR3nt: TGCGCCAGCAGCTTGGCCGGGGTGGGCTCCGGGGAGCTGTTTTTT; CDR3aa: CASSLAGVGSGELFF
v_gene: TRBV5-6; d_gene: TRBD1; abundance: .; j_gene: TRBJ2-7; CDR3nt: TGTGCCAGCAGCTTTTTCACCGGGACAGGGCACTACGAGCAGTACTTC; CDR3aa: CASSFFTGTGHYEQYF
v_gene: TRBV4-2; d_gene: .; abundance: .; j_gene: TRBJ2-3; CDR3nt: TGTGCCAGCAGCCAAGACGGGGGGCCGGGGACGCAGTATTTT; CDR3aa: CASSQDGGPGTQYF
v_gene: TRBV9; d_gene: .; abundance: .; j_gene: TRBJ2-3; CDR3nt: TGTGCCAGCAGCGTACGGAGGGGACCGCCGGATACGCAGTATTTT; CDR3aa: CASSVRRGPPDTQYF
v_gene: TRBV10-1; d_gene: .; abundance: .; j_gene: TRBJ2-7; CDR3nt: TGCGCCAGCAGCGGGACAGTAGGGAGGGAGCAGTACTTC; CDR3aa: CASSGTVGREQYF
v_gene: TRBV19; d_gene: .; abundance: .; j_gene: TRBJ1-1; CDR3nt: TGTGCCAGTACTCGAGGGACCCTGAACACTGAAGCTTTCTTT; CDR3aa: CASTRGTLNTEAFF
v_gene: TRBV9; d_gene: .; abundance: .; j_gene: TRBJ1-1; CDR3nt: TGTGCCAGCAGTTCGACAGTCATGAACACTGAAGCTTTCTTT; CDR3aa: CASSSTVMNTEAFF
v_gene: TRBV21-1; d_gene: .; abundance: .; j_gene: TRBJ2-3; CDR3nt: TGTGCCAGCAGCAAAACCCCAGGGGAAACGCAGTATTTT; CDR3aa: CASSKTPGETQYF
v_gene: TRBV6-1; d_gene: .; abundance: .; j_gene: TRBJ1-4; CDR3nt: TGTGCCAGCTCCCCGGGGGGGATCCGTAATGAAAAACTGTTTTTT; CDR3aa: CASSPGGIRNEKLFF
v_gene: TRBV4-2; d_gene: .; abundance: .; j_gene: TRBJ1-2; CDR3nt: TGTGCCAGCAGCTGGGACGGTTACTATGGCTACACCTTC; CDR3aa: CASSWDGYYGYTF
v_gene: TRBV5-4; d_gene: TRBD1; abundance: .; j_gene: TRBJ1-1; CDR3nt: TGTGCCAGCAGCCACCGGACAGGGAGTGGAACTGAAGCTTTCTTT; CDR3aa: CASSHRTGSGTEAFF
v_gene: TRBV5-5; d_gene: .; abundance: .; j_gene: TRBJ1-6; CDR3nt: TGTGCCAGCCGGCCCCTATTCCCAAATTCACCCCTCCACTTT; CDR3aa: CASRPLFPNSPLHF
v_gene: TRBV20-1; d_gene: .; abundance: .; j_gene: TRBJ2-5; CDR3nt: TGCAGTGCTCCTTCTGGCGGGACCCAGTACTTC; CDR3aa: CSAPSGGTQYF
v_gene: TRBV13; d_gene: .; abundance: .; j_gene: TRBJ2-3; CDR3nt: TGTGCCAGCAGCACTAGGGTGGGAGACACAGATACGCAGTATTTT; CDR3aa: CASSTRVGDTDTQYF
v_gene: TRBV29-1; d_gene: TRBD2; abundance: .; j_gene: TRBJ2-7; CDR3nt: TGCAGCGCGGGACTAGCGGGCAAGTACGAGCAGTACTTC; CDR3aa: CSAGLAGKYEQYF
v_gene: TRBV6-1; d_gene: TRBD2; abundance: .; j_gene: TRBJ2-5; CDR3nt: TGTGCCAGCAGTGAATCTGCGGGGGGAGAGACCCAGTACTTC; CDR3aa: CASSESAGGETQYF
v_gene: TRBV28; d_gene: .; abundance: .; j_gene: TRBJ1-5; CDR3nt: TGTGCCAGCAAAACAGGGTATGAGGCTCAGCCCCAGCATTTT; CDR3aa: CASKTGYEAQPQHF
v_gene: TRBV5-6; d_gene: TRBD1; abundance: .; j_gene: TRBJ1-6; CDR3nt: TGTGCCAGCAGCCCGCCGGTCGCAGGGGGATCGTTTTATAATTCACCCCTCCACTTT; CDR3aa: CASSPPVAGGSFYNSPLHF
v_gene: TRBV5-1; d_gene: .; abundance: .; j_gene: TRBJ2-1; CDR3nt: TGCGCCAGCAGCTTGGCAGGGGGGGCCGTTTCTAATGAGCAGTTCTTC; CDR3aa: CASSLAGGAVSNEQFF
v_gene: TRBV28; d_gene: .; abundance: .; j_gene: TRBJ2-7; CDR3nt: TGTGCCAGCAGTTTTGGGGGGCCCGACGAGCAGTACTTC; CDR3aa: CASSFGGPDEQYF
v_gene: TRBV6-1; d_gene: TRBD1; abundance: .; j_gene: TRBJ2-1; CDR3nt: TGTGCCAGCACCGGGACAGGGGATTACAATGAGCAGTTCTTC; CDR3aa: CASTGTGDYNEQFF
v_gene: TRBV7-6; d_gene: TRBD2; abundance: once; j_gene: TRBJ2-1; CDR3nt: TGTGCCAGCAGCTTTAGCGGGGGCTCCTACAATGAGCAGTTCTTC; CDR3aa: CASSFSGGSYNEQFF
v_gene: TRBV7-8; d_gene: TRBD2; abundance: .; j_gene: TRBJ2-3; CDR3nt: TGTGCCAGCAGCCGACTAGCGGGGGCCCCCACAGGGACGCAGTATTTT; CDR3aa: CASSRLAGAPTGTQYF
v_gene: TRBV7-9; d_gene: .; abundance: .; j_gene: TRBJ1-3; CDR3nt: TGTGCCAGCAGTCGCTCTCCTGGAAACACCATATATTTT; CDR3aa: CASSRSPGNTIYF
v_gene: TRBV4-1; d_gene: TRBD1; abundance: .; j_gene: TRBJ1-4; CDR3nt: TGCGCCAGCAGCCGCCTCTCGACAGGGGGATGGGAAAAACTGTTTTTT; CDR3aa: CASSRLSTGGWEKLFF
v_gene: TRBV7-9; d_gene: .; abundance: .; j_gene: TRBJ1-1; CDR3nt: TGTGCCAGCAGCTTAGCCGGGGGCGAGAACACTGAAGCTTTCTTT; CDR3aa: CASSLAGGENTEAFF
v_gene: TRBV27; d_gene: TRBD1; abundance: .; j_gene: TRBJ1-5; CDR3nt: TGTGCCAGCAGTCCCAATTTACAGGGGTATAGCAATCAGCCCCAGCATTTT; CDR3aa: CASSPNLQGYSNQPQHF
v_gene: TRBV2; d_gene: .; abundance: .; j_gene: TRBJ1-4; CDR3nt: TGTGCCAGCAGCGAGGGTGACGGGGGAAAACTGTTTTTT; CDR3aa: CASSEGDGGKLFF
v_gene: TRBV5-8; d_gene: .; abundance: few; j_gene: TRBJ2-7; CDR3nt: TGTGCCAGCAGCTTGTACAGCTCCTACGAGCAGTACTTC; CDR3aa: CASSLYSSYEQYF
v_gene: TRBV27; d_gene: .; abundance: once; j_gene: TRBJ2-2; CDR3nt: TGTGCCAGCAGTTTGGGGGGGGCCACCGGGGAGCTGTTTTTT; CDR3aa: CASSLGGATGELFF
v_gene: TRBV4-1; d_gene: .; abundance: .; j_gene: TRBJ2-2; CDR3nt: TGCGCCAGCAGCTACCGAAACACCGGGGAGCTGTTTTTT; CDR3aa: CASSYRNTGELFF
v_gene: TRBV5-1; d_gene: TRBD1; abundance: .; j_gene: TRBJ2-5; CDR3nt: TGCGCCAGCAGCCCAGGTAGGGGGCCAAAGACCCAGTACTTC; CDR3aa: CASSPGRGPKTQYF
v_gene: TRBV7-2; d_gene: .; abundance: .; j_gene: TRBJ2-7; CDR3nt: TGTGCCAGCAGCTTAGGCCGGGTCCGCGAGCAGTACTTC; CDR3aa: CASSLGRVREQYF